This entry describes one T cell receptor beta chain. This record comes from a study of blood T cell repertoires in COVID-19. Overall study context: The analysed material was cDNA or gDNA that came from T cells, B-cell-depleted T cells, or PBMCs.

The CDR3 is made up of 13 amino acids. The V gene's germline CDR1 is LNHDA and CDR2 SQIVND (reference sequence). Deletions cut 11 bases from V and 8 bases from J, with 16 bases between. The repertoire was sequenced with immunoSEQ multiplex PCR; TCRdb's copy has only in-frame clones and lacks some. Here the sample spans 30,000 to 40,000 clones, about 86% being singletons. The V gene is TRBV19, the J gene TRBJ1-6; the D gene is possibly TRBD1 (5 bases). The clonotype comes from a woman at least 80 years old with active or convalescent COVID-19. The specimen sequenced was peripheral blood. The CDR3: CAVKDTDHSPLHF. CDR3 in DNA: TGTGCCGTTAAGGACACCGATCATTCACCCCTCCACTTT.